A single sample gave rise to the 27 T cell receptor beta chains below, sequenced in a study of T cells in Graves' hyperthyroidism and ophthalmopathy. TCR beta CDR3 sequences were amplified from RNA transcripts. Researchers ran a first-round RT-PCR on the TCR CDR3 using the HTBI primer set. TCRdb redid the calling of the multiplex PCR reads with MiXCR, one entry per CDR3 protein. Of hundreds of thousands of distinct CDR3 sequences detected, roughly 13% appear once; the ten largest clones hold around 32%. Input material: blood. These receptor sequences come from a middle-aged woman with Graves' ophthalmopathy.

The V and J genes are TRBV14 and TRBJ2-5; unclear D gene. V was trimmed by 1 base and J by 5 bases, leaving 5 bases between them. The length of the CDR3 is 12 residues. The germline V gene encodes CDR1 SGHDN and CDR2 FVKESK. CDR3 protein: CASSQVGETQYF. The CDR3 bases are TGTGCCAGCAGCCAAGTTGGGGAGACCCAGTACTTC. Filled out from reference TRBV14 and TRBJ2-5, the complete variable domain reads EAGVTQFPSHSVIEKGQTVTLRCDPISGHDNLYWYRRVMGKEIKFLLHFVKESKQDESGMPNNRFLAERTGGTYSTLKVQPAELEDSGVYFCASSQVGETQYFGPGTRLLVL.

Worth noting for this clonotype: A much larger clone differs from this one at a single base, so this may be a read error. This chain connects TRBV3-1 to TRBJ2-1; D unresolved. Germline V gives CDR1 LGHDT, CDR2 YNNKEL (reference sequence). Between the trimmed V and J ends, which lost 2 bases and 4 bases, there was a span of 15 bases. This CDR3 region has 16 residues. The CDR3 DNA is TGTGCCAGCAGCCAATTTCTCGGAAACTCATACAATGAGCAGTTCTTC. Translated: CASSQFLGNSYNEQFF.

This clonotype has a count of ten or more. The chain recombines TRBV11-2 with TRBJ2-7, with D unclear. The germline V gene has CDR1 SGHAT and CDR2 FQNNGV. Trimming removed 5 bases from V and 3 bases from J, with 11 bases in between. This CDR3 contains 13 residues. The CDR3 protein is CASSRNGLYEQYF. The CDR3 DNA sequence: TGTGCCAGCAGCCGGAATGGGCTCTACGAGCAGTACTTC.

This clonotype was observed at least ten times. The chain uses TRBV29-1 and TRBJ1-1; D is unresolved. The length of the CDR3 is 12 residues. Germline CDR1 reads SQVTM; CDR2 reads ANQGSEA. Trimming stripped 7 bases from V and 3 bases from J, with 12 bases between. CDR3 amino acids: CSAQREYTEAFF. As DNA, the CDR3 is TGCAGCGCCCAACGGGAGTACACTGAAGCTTTCTTT.

The CDR3 bases are TGTGCCAGCAGACCAACCCTCAGCCGTTATGATTCACCCCTCCACTTT. This translates into CASRPTLSRYDSPLHF. The V call is TRBV5-6, the J call TRBJ1-6; D is uncertain. The ends were cut back, 5 bases at V and 8 bases at J, with 20 bases in the middle. This CDR3 spans 16 amino acids. Germline V gene lookup returns CDR1 SGHDT and CDR2 YYEEEE.

Only a few counts were recorded for this clonotype. The chain uses TRBV20-1 and TRBJ2-5; D is perhaps TRBD2 (6 bases). Trimming stripped 3 bases from V and 0 bases from J, with 23 bases between. CDR3 size: 18 residues. Germline V CDR1 and CDR2: DFQATT, SNEGSKA (reference sequence). The CDR3 region has the DNA TGCAGTGCTAGGGTACCCCCGGGGGTAGCGGTATACCAAGAGACCCAGTACTTC. Its translation: CSARVPPGVAVYQETQYF.

This clonotype was seen at least ten times. CDR3 nucleotide sequence: TGCAGCGTCGACACAGGGAATGGCTACACCTTC. This codes for CSVDTGNGYTF. The chain carries TRBV29-1 and TRBJ1-2, with D tentatively TRBD1 (6 bases). Germline lookup yields CDR1 SQVTM and CDR2 ANQGSEA. The V and J ends lost 6 bases and 6 bases respectively, with 11 bases between them. The CDR3 is 11 residues long.

Ten or more counts support this clonotype. The genes are TRBV7-2 and TRBJ2-1; TRBD1 matches 8 bases. Looked up from germline, CDR1 is SGHTA and CDR2 is FQGNSA. V gave up 5 bases and J gave up 10 bases; unmatched junction bases: 10. CDR3 length: 14 amino acids. CDR3 nucleotide sequence: TGTGCCAGCAGCCAATCTCAGGGGGCAGGGGAGCAGTTCTTC. Amino acids: CASSQSQGAGEQFF. Full variable domain (outside the CDR3, taken from reference TRBV7-2 and TRBJ2-1): GAGVSQSPSNKVTEKGKDVELRCDPISGHTALYWYRQSLGQGLEFLIYFQGNSAPDKSGLPSDRFSAERTGGSVSTLTIQRTQQEDSAVYLCASSQSQGAGEQFFGPGTRLTVL.

The V gene is TRBV20-1, the J gene TRBJ2-1; TRBD2 matches at 11 bases. With V trimmed by 5 bases and J by 0 bases, 6 bases remained unmatched. CDR1 DFQATT and CDR2 SNEGSKA come from the germline V gene (reference sequence). This CDR3 spans 16 amino acids. DNA of the CDR3: TGCAGTGCTCCCAATAGCGGGGGGGCCTCCTACAATGAGCAGTTCTTC. Its translation: CSAPNSGGASYNEQFF.

This clonotype was seen at least ten times. CDR3 region: CASTSTSDSYEQYF. DNA for the CDR3: TGTGCCAGCACCTCGACTAGCGACTCCTACGAGCAGTACTTC. The chain couples TRBV13 to TRBJ2-7, with 8 bases fitting TRBD2. The germline gives CDR1 PRHDT, CDR2 FYEKMQ (reference sequence). The CDR3 consists of 14 residues. The ends lost 7 bases at V and 0 bases at J; junction bases unmatched: 5. Full variable domain (missing parts from reference TRBV13 and TRBJ2-7): AAGVIQSPRHLIKEKRETATLKCYPIPRHDTVYWYQQGPGQDPQFLISFYEKMQSDKGSIPDRFSAQQFSDYHSELNMSSLELGDSALYFCASTSTSDSYEQYFGPGTRLTVT.

Many counts were recorded for this clonotype. The genes are TRBV7-9 and TRBJ2-7; D may be TRBD1 (5 bases). V lost 1 base and J lost 3, with 10 bases in between. Per the germline V gene, CDR1 is SEHNR and CDR2 is FQNEAQ (reference sequence). The CDR3 length is 14 residues. The CDR3 protein is CASSLGTGYYEQYF. DNA for the CDR3: TGTGCCAGCAGCTTAGGTACAGGTTACTACGAGCAGTACTTC. Variable domain in full (rest from reference TRBV7-9 and TRBJ2-7): DTGVSQNPRHKITKRGQNVTFRCDPISEHNRLYWYRQTLGQGPEFLTYFQNEAQLEKSRLLSDRFSAERPKGSFSTLEIQRTEQGDSAMYLCASSLGTGYYEQYFGPGTRLTVT.

The sample holds a few counts of this clonotype. This rearrangement joins TRBV27 to TRBJ2-2; no firm D call. The V end was cut by 6 bases, the J end by 0 bases, with 11 bases between. The CDR3 has 15 amino acids. The germline V gene has CDR1 MNHEY and CDR2 SMNVEV (reference sequence). Written as DNA, the CDR3 is TGTGCCAGCAGATCCCACAGACCGAACACCGGGGAGCTGTTTTTT. Encoded protein: CASRSHRPNTGELFF.

In its sample, this clonotype was seen many times. The CDR3 nucleotides are TGTGCCAGCGGCCCAGCCCGGGGGAACTACGAGCAGTACTTC. Translated: CASGPARGNYEQYF. This rearrangement joins TRBV6-1 to TRBJ2-7; D might be TRBD2 (6 bases). CDR3 size: 14 residues. From germline, CDR1 is MNHNS and CDR2 SASEGT. With 8 bases removed from V and 3 bases from J, the gap between germline ends came to 17 bases.

This clonotype was observed at least ten times. The genes are TRBV29-1 and TRBJ1-1; the D is unclear. Germline V gene sequence: CDR1 SQVTM, CDR2 ANQGSEA. The CDR3 contains 11 residues. The V end was cut by 7 bases, the J end by 11 bases, with 17 bases between. DNA of the CDR3: TGCAGCGCGCGAGTGGCCGCCGGGGCTTTCTTT. It encodes CSARVAAGAFF.

The table lists this clonotype with a count of one. The chain joins TRBV9 to TRBJ2-1; D remains ambiguous. From germline, CDR1 is SGDLS and CDR2 YYNGEE. V was trimmed by 2 bases and J by 0 bases, leaving 9 bases between them. This CDR3 comprises 15 residues. The CDR3 DNA reads as TGTGCCAGCAGCGTCGTAATTGGCTCCTACAATGAGCAGTTCTTC. This encodes CASSVVIGSYNEQFF. The complete variable domain, with remaining parts taken from reference TRBV9 and TRBJ2-1, reads DSGVTQTPKHLITATGQRVTLRCSPRSGDLSVYWYQQSLDQGLQFLIQYYNGEERAKGNILERFSAQQFPDLHSELNLSSLELGDSALYFCASSVVIGSYNEQFFGPGTRLTVL.

This clonotype was counted many times. The V and J genes are TRBV20-1 and TRBJ2-5; no definite D call. Germline CDR1 DFQATT, CDR2 SNEGSKA (reference sequence). The V and J ends lost 5 bases and 0 bases respectively, with 7 bases between them. The CDR3 spans 12 residues. DNA of the CDR3: TGCAGTGCTCTCGCCTACCAAGAGACCCAGTACTTC. This sequence encodes CSALAYQETQYF.

This clonotype showed up many times. V is TRBV12-3 or TRBV12-4 and J is TRBJ1-1; perhaps TRBD1 as D (6 bases). The CDR3 is 16 residues long. V was trimmed by 1 base and J by 0 bases, leaving 12 bases between them. The DNA of the CDR3 is TGTGCCAGCAGTTTAGATATCGGACAGATGAACACTGAAGCTTTCTTT. It yields the protein CASSLDIGQMNTEAFF.

This clonotype showed up many times. V is TRBV28 and J is TRBJ2-1, with a weak D call TRBD1 (6 bases). This CDR3 is 12 amino acids long. Trimming pared 8 bases from V and 8 bases from J, leaving 13 bases between. Looked up from germline, CDR1 is MDHEN and CDR2 is SYDVKM. The CDR3 sequence: CASLSHRDEQFF. Here the CDR3 DNA reads TGTGCCAGCCTCTCGCACAGGGATGAGCAGTTCTTC.

As regards this clonotype: This may come from a read error, since a much larger clone is one base off. V is TRBV2 and J is TRBJ2-1; 9 positions agree with TRBD2. The V segment lost 3 bases and the J segment 6 bases; nucleotides outside the gene matches: 3. The CDR3 is made up of 14 amino acids. Germline CDR1 is SNHLY and CDR2 is FYNNEI. This chain's CDR3 is CASSEAGGLNEQFF. CDR3 coding DNA: TGTGCCAGCAGTGAGGCGGGAGGGCTCAATGAGCAGTTCTTC.

The sample holds many counts of this clonotype. The chain has TRBV11-2 and TRBJ2-7, with D maybe TRBD1 (5 bases). The CDR3 is 13 amino acids. Germline V gene data show CDR1 as SGHAT and CDR2 as FQNNGV. Trimming cost V 5 bases and J 4 bases, with 12 bases left between them. The CDR3 sequence is CASSGRQNYEQYF. The CDR3 DNA sequence: TGTGCCAGCAGCGGACGACAGAATTACGAGCAGTACTTC.

Ten or more counts support this clonotype. The chain employs TRBV6-5 and TRBJ1-6; 7 nucleotides align to TRBD1. Looked up from germline, CDR1 is MNHEY and CDR2 is SVGAGI. V lost 0 bases to trimming and J lost 5 bases; unmatched junction nucleotides: 4. The CDR3 is made up of 16 amino acids. CDR3 loop: CASSYSNRGNNSPLHF. CDR3 nucleotide sequence: TGTGCCAGCAGTTACTCGAACAGGGGAAATAATTCACCCCTCCACTTT.

This clonotype was detected many times. The gene calls are TRBV5-6 and TRBJ1-1, with D possibly being TRBD1 (6 bases). V gave up 2 bases and J gave up 1 base, with 9 bases separating them. The length of the CDR3 is 14 residues. The germline V gene has CDR1 SGHDT and CDR2 YYEEEE. CDR3 amino acids: CASSFGGWNTEAFF. The DNA of the CDR3 is TGTGCCAGCAGCTTCGGGGGCTGGAACACTGAAGCTTTCTTT.

To note about this clonotype: A read error is possible here, since a much larger clone lies one base away. This chain connects TRBV20-1 to TRBJ1-1; no clear D. The CDR3 has 12 amino acids. Germline V CDR1 and CDR2: DFQATT, SNEGSKA (reference sequence). The CDR3 DNA is TGCAGTGCTTCCCGTGTGAACACTGGAGCTTTCTTT. This codes for CSASRVNTGAFF.

The chain links TRBV12-3 or TRBV12-4 to TRBJ1-3; tentatively, D is TRBD1 (5 bases). This CDR3 is built from 15 residues. The V end lost 4 bases, the J end lost 3 bases, and 13 bases lay between the germline ends. CDR3 sequence: CASSWGGVGGNTIYF. The CDR3 DNA sequence: TGTGCCAGCAGTTGGGGGGGGGTCGGTGGAAACACCATATATTTT.

The chain combines TRBV20-1 with TRBJ2-1, with D perhaps being TRBD1 or TRBD2 (5 bases each). CDR3 length: 16 amino acids. Germline V lookup: CDR1 DFQATT, CDR2 SNEGSKA (reference sequence). V shed 3 bases and J shed 0 bases, with 15 bases lying between them. The CDR3 protein is CSARGVGGSSYNEQFF. CDR3 DNA sequence: TGCAGTGCTAGGGGGGTGGGCGGAAGCTCCTACAATGAGCAGTTCTTC.

In this sample, this clonotype turned up many times. This chain connects TRBV12-3 or TRBV12-4 to TRBJ2-1, with D unclear. The CDR3 sequence is 14 residues long. V was shortened by 6 bases and J by 6 bases, with 15 bases between the two germline ends. CDR3 region: CASRILGVGNEQFF. CDR3 nucleotides: TGTGCCAGCAGAATCCTTGGAGTTGGCAATGAGCAGTTCTTC.

This clonotype has at least ten counts. The chain employs TRBV6-6 and TRBJ1-1; perhaps TRBD1 as D (5 bases). Between the trimmed V and J ends, which lost 0 bases and 5 bases, there was a span of 13 bases. The CDR3 sequence is 15 residues long. Germline V gene lookup returns CDR1 MNHNY and CDR2 SVGAGI (reference sequence). The CDR3 nucleotides read TGTGCCAGCAGTTACTCTTCAGTGGGGGTGACTGAAGCTTTCTTT. Protein product: CASSYSSVGVTEAFF.